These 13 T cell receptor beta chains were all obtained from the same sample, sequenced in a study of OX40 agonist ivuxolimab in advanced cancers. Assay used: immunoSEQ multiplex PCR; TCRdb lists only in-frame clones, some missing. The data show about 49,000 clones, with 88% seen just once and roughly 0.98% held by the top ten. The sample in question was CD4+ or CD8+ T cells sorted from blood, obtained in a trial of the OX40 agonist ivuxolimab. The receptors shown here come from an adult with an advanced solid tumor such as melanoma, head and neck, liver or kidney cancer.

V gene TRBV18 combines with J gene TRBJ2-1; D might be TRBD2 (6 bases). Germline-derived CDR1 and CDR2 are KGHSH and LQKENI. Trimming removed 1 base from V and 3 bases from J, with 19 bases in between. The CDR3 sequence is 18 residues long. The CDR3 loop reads CASSPRPRDPLLYNEQFF. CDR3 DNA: TGTGCCAGCTCACCACGGCCGCGGGATCCCCTACTCTACAATGAGCAGTTCTTC.

Here the CDR3 DNA reads TGTGCCAGCAGCCGCGGGACAGGAGGCCTCATGGAGCAGTTCTTC. Its translation: CASSRGTGGLMEQFF. The rearrangement uses TRBV7-6 and TRBJ2-1; 8 bases align to TRBD1. This CDR3 has 15 residues. Germline CDR1 is SGHVS and CDR2 is FNYEAQ. The V gene end was trimmed by 5 bases and the J gene end by 10 bases; junction bases not matched to a gene: 13.

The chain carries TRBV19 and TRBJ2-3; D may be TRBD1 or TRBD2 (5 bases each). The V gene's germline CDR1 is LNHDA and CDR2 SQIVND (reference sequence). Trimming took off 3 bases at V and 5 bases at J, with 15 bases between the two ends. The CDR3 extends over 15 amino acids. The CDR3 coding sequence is TGTGCCAGTAGTATGGTACTCGGGACGGGAGATACGCAGTATTTT. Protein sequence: CASSMVLGTGDTQYF.

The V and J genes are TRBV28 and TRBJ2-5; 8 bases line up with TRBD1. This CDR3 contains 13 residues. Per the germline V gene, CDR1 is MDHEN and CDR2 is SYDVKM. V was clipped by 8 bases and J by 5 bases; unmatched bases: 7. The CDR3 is CASGSGGWETQYF. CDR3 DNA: TGTGCCAGCGGGTCAGGGGGCTGGGAGACCCAGTACTTC.

The CDR3 reads CASSFNRDTDTQYF. CDR3 coding DNA: TGCGCCAGCAGCTTTAACAGGGACACAGATACGCAGTATTTT. V is TRBV5-1 and J is TRBJ2-3, with TRBD1 as a possible D gene (6 bases). The CDR3 runs to 14 residues. Trimming removed 2 bases from V and 2 bases from J, with 9 bases in between. Germline CDR1 SGHRS, CDR2 YFSETQ.

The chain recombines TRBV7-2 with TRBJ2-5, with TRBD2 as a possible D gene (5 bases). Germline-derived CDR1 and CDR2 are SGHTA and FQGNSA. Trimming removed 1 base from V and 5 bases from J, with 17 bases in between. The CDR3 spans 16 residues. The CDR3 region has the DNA TGTGCCAGCAGCTTAGTGTTCAGCGGACTGTCGGAGACCCAGTACTTC. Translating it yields CASSLVFSGLSETQYF.

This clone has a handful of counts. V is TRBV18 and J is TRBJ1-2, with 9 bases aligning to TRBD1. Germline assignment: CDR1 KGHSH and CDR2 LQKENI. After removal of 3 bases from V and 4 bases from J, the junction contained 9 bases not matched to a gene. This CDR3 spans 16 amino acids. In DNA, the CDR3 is TGTGCCAGCTCACCCCCGGGACAGGGCTTCTTCTATGGCTACACCTTC. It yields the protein CASSPPGQGFFYGYTF. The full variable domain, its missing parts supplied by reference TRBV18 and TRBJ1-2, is NAGVMQNPRHLVRRRGQEARLRCSPMKGHSHVYWYRQLPEEGLKFMVYLQKENIIDESGMPKERFSAEFPKEGPSILRIQQVVRGDSAAYFCASSPPGQGFFYGYTFGSGTRLTVV.

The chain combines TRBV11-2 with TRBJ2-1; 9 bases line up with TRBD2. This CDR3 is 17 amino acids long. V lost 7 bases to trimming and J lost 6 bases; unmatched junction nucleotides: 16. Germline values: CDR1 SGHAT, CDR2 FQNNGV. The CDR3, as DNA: TGTGCCAGCACGCCCCCCGTGGTTGGTAGCGGGAGCAATGAGCAGTTCTTC. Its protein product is CASTPPVVGSGSNEQFF.

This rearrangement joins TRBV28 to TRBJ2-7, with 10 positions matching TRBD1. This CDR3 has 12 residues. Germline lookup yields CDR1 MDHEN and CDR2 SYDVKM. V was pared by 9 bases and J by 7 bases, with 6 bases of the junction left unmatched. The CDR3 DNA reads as TGTGCCAGTAGGACAGGGGGTGTAGAGCAGTACTTC. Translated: CASRTGGVEQYF.

CDR3 sequence reads: CASSFDRGADEKLFF. Written as DNA, the CDR3 is TGTGCCAGCAGCTTTGATAGGGGCGCGGATGAAAAACTGTTTTTT. The chain uses TRBV7-2 and TRBJ1-4; tentative D call: TRBD1 (5 bases). Trimming cost V 3 bases and J 6 bases, with 14 bases left between them. The V gene's germline CDR1 is SGHTA and CDR2 FQGNSA. The CDR3 loop spans 15 amino acids.

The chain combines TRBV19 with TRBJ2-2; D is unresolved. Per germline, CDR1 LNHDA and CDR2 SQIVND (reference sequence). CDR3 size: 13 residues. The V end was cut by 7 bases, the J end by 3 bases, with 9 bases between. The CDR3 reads CASTRLDTGELFF. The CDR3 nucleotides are TGTGCCAGTACCCGGCTCGACACCGGGGAGCTGTTTTTT.

CDR3 in amino acids: CASSYSTPGGNQPQHF. CDR3 nucleotide sequence: TGTGCCAGCAGTTACTCGACTCCGGGGGGCAATCAGCCCCAGCATTTT. The chain carries TRBV6-5 and TRBJ1-5; TRBD1 is a possible D gene (5 bases). The CDR3 contains 16 residues. In germline, CDR1 is MNHEY, CDR2 SVGAGI. V was pared by 0 bases and J by 2 bases, with 11 bases between.

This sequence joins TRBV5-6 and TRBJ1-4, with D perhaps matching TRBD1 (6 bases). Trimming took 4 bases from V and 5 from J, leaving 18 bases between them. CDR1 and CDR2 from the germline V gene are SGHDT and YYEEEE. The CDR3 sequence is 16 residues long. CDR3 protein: CASSMGFRGPNEKLFF. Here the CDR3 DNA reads TGTGCCAGCAGCATGGGATTCAGGGGACCAAATGAAAAACTGTTTTTT. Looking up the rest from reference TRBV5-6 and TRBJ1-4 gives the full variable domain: DAGVTQSPTHLIKTRGQQVTLRCSPKSGHDTVSWYQQALGQGPQFIFQYYEEEERQRGNFPDRFSGHQFPNYSSELNVNALLLGDSALYLCASSMGFRGPNEKLFFGSGTQLSVL.